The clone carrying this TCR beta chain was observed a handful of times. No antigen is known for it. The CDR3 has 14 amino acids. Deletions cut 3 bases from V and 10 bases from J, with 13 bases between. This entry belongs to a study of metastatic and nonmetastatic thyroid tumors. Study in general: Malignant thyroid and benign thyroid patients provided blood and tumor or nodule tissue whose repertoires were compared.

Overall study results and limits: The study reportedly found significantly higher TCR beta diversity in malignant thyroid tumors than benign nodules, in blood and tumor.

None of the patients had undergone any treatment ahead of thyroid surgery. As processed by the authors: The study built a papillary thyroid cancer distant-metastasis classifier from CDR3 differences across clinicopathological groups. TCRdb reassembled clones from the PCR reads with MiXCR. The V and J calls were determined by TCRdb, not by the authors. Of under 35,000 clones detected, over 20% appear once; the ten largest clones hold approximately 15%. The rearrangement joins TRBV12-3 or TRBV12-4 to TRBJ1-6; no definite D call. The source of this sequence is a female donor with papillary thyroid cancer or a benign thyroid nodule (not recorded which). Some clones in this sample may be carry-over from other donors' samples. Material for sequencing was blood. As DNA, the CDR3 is TGTGCCAGCAGTTTCAAATACGGGCGATCACCCCTCCACTTT. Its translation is CASSFKYGRSPLHF.